These T cell receptor beta chains were read from a single sample in a study of pediatric ulcerative colitis. Repertoires were generated with immunoSEQ multiplex PCR, while TCRdb's copy carries only in-frame clones and drops some. In the table there are roughly 49,000 clones, 78% of which are singletons. Sequencing was performed on gut tissue. All receptors derive from a girl aged 5 to 17 with moderate ulcerative colitis. Each CDR3 is given with its conserved first and last residue. The D gene is left open where the match is weak. Clone size is stated in some rows and not others, as once, few, many or a class when expanded.

DNA | CDR3 | J | size | D | V
TGTGCCAGCAGCTTAAAACTGGGTAGAACAGATACGCAGTATTTT | CASSLKLGRTDTQYF | TRBJ2-3 | . | . | TRBV7-3
TGTGCCAGCAGTGGACAGACTACCTTCTCCTACAATGAGCAGTTCTTC | CASSGQTTFSYNEQFF | TRBJ2-1 | once | . | TRBV28
TGTGCCAGCAGAAGGCCCGGTCGTTCCTACGAGCAGTACTTC | CASRRPGRSYEQYF | TRBJ2-7 | . | . | TRBV6-5
TGTGCCAGCAGCTTAGTAGGCAGCTCCTACGAGCAGTACTTC | CASSLVGSSYEQYF | TRBJ2-7 | . | . | TRBV11-2
TGTGCCAGTAACCCAGTGGACAGGTCCGGCACTGAAGCTTTCTTT | CASNPVDRSGTEAFF | TRBJ1-1 | . | TRBD1 | TRBV19
TGTGCCAGCAGCTTAGATTCTAATGAGCAGTTCTTC | CASSLDSNEQFF | TRBJ2-1 | . | . | TRBV11-3
TGTGCCAGCAGCTTCGGGGGGAACGGAAAACTGTTTTTT | CASSFGGNGKLFF | TRBJ1-4 | . | . | TRBV7-2
TGTGCCAGCAGCTTAAAGGCGGCCTACACAGATACGCAGTATTTT | CASSLKAAYTDTQYF | TRBJ2-3 | . | . | TRBV7-2
TGTGCCAGCAGTGATGTCCTCAAGAGCAATCAGCCCCAGCATTTT | CASSDVLKSNQPQHF | TRBJ1-5 | . | . | TRBV2
TGTGCCAGCAGTTACGGCGGGGAATCCTACGAGCAGTACTTC | CASSYGGESYEQYF | TRBJ2-7 | . | . | TRBV6-5
TGTGCCAGTAGTATAGATACCGAGCTTCCCTATGGCTACACCTTC | CASSIDTELPYGYTF | TRBJ1-2 | . | . | TRBV19
TGTGCCAGCAGCTTAGAGGGTCTCGAGCAGTACTTC | CASSLEGLEQYF | TRBJ2-7 | . | . | TRBV11-2
TGTGCCAGCAGCTTGCGCGGGACCTGGGAGACCCAGTACTTC | CASSLRGTWETQYF | TRBJ2-5 | . | . | TRBV5-8
TGTGCCAGCAGCTTATCTGCAGCGGTGGAGACCCAGTACTTC | CASSLSAAVETQYF | TRBJ2-5 | . | . | TRBV7-9
TGCGCCAGCAGCTTGGGGGCAGCACCCTACGAGCAGTACTTC | CASSLGAAPYEQYF | TRBJ2-7 | . | . | TRBV5-1
TGTGCCAGCAGTCCGCAAGAGACCCAGTACTTC | CASSPQETQYF | TRBJ2-5 | . | . | TRBV27
TGTGCCAGCGGACAGGATTACTCTGGGGCCAACGTCCTGACTTTC | CASGQDYSGANVLTF | TRBJ2-6 | . | TRBD1 | TRBV7-9
TGTGCCAGCAGTGTCGACATCGCCATAGAGACCCAGTACTTC | CASSVDIAIETQYF | TRBJ2-5 | . | . | TRBV6-1
TGTGCCACCAGCAGAGATCTGAAGAAGATGAACACTGAAGCTTTCTTT | CATSRDLKKMNTEAFF | TRBJ1-1 | . | . | TRBV15
TGTGCCAGTAGTATGAGCCAGGTGGGGTATGGCTACACCTTC | CASSMSQVGYGYTF | TRBJ1-2 | . | . | TRBV19
TGCGCCAGCAGCTTGGCGGCGTTTGACACAGATACGCAGTATTTT | CASSLAAFDTDTQYF | TRBJ2-3 | . | . | TRBV5-1
TGTGCCAGCAGCTGGGGGGGCTTCCGGCAGCCCCAGCATTTT | CASSWGGFRQPQHF | TRBJ1-5 | . | . | TRBV7-8
TGTGCCAGCAGTGGGGGGAGCGGGGGGGCTTTGGTAGAGACCCAGTACTTC | CASSGGSGGALVETQYF | TRBJ2-5 | . | TRBD2 | TRBV6-1
TGTGCCAGCAGTGAACGTATAGCCGCCTCCACCTTC | CASSERIAASTF | TRBJ1-2 | . | . | TRBV2
TGTGCCAGCAGTTTCGAGGACTATGATAGGAATGAGCAGTTCTTC | CASSFEDYDRNEQFF | TRBJ2-1 | . | . | TRBV28
TGTGCCAGCACACGGGGTAGGGTCTACGAGCAGTACTTC | CASTRGRVYEQYF | TRBJ2-7 | . | . | TRBV28
TGTGCCAGCAGCTTGCGGGGGGAGCTGTTTTTT | CASSLRGELFF | TRBJ2-2 | . | . | TRBV5-6
TGTGCCAGCAGCTTAGAAGGCCCAAGCTCCTACAATGAGCAGTTCTTC | CASSLEGPSSYNEQFF | TRBJ2-1 | . | . | TRBV5-4
TGTGCCAGCAGCTTAAGTAGCGGGATGGGTGGGACCCAGTACTTC | CASSLSSGMGGTQYF | TRBJ2-5 | . | TRBD2 | TRBV5-4
TGTGCCAGCAGCATAACTAGCGGGAGGTTTAATGAGCAGTTCTTC | CASSITSGRFNEQFF | TRBJ2-1 | . | TRBD2 | TRBV7-2
TGTGCCAGTTCCCTAGCGGGGGTAAAAGAGACCCAGTACTTC | CASSLAGVKETQYF | TRBJ2-5 | . | TRBD2 | TRBV19
TGTGCCTGGAGTGTACTTACGGTCGGGAACACTGAAGCTTTCTTT | CAWSVLTVGNTEAFF | TRBJ1-1 | . | . | TRBV30
TGTGCCAGTAGTATCGAAGATACGCAGTATTTT | CASSIEDTQYF | TRBJ2-3 | once | . | TRBV19
TGTGCCAGCAGCATCCGAGGGACTAGCGGGGGGATCGATACGCAGTATTTT | CASSIRGTSGGIDTQYF | TRBJ2-3 | . | TRBD2 | TRBV11-1
TGTGCCAGCAGCCAAGCTGCAGGGGAAGTGCTCGGAGCTTTCTTT | CASSQAAGEVLGAFF | TRBJ1-1 | . | . | TRBV4-2
TGTGCCTGGAGTAGCGGGGATCGGCAGTACTTC | CAWSSGDRQYF | TRBJ2-7 | . | TRBD2 | TRBV30
TGTGCCAGCACCCCTGGGGGTAGCGGGAGGGTTGGAGAGCAGTACTTC | CASTPGGSGRVGEQYF | TRBJ2-7 | . | TRBD2 | TRBV28
TGTGCCAGCATGCTGTGGACTAGCGGGATCCCCGGCACAGATACGCAGTATTTT | CASMLWTSGIPGTDTQYF | TRBJ2-3 | . | TRBD2 | TRBV28
TGCGGATACCTAGACCCTCTTTCAGGGGGCTTTTTCTTT | CGYLDPLSGGFFF | TRBJ1-1 | . | TRBD1 | TRBV29-1
TGTGCCAGCAGCTTGGGACAGGGGATGGACTATGGCTACACCTTC | CASSLGQGMDYGYTF | TRBJ1-2 | . | TRBD1 | TRBV5-5
TGCGCCAGCAGCTTCACAGGGACAGGGTTGGCAGAGACCCAGTACTTC | CASSFTGTGLAETQYF | TRBJ2-5 | . | TRBD1 | TRBV5-1
TGTGCCAGCAGCTTGGCCGGAAGCTCCTACAATGAGCAGTTCTTC | CASSLAGSSYNEQFF | TRBJ2-1 | . | . | TRBV5-6
TGCAGCGTTGAAGTTAACTATGGCTACACCTTC | CSVEVNYGYTF | TRBJ1-2 | . | . | TRBV29-1
TGTGCCAGCAGCCCCCTAGCGACAGATACGCAGTATTTT | CASSPLATDTQYF | TRBJ2-3 | . | . | TRBV7-2
TGCAGCGTTCCTAGGACAGGGGCGAACACTGAAGCTTTCTTT | CSVPRTGANTEAFF | TRBJ1-1 | . | TRBD1 | TRBV29-1
TGCGCCAGCAGCTTGGTAGCAGAGAGCTCCTACAATGAGCAGTTCTTC | CASSLVAESSYNEQFF | TRBJ2-1 | . | . | TRBV5-1
TGTGCCAGCAGGCTACAGGGGCACTATGGCTACACCTTC | CASRLQGHYGYTF | TRBJ1-2 | . | TRBD1 | TRBV6-5
TGTGCCAGCAGTTTATACCGGGGGAATTCACCCCTCCACTTT | CASSLYRGNSPLHF | TRBJ1-6 | . | . | TRBV27
TGTGCCAGCAGCTTAAATCGAGGGACGGTTAACACCGGGGAGCTGTTTTTT | CASSLNRGTVNTGELFF | TRBJ2-2 | . | . | TRBV7-3
TGTGCCAGCAGCTTAATTATGCACAATGACTATGGCTACACCTTC | CASSLIMHNDYGYTF | TRBJ1-2 | . | . | TRBV7-2
TGTGCCTGGAGGGAGGGGATTAATAATTCACCCCTCCACTTT | CAWREGINNSPLHF | TRBJ1-6 | . | . | TRBV30
. | CACAWGMNTEAFF | TRBJ1-1 | . | . | TRBV30